The text below deals with one TCR beta chain. The sample comes from a study of blood T cell repertoires in COVID-19. Produced via immunoSEQ multiplex PCR; TCRdb's table is partial and in-frame only. The sample shows 45,000 to 65,000 clones, 83% of them seen only once. The V end was cut by 3 bases, the J end by 1 base, with 13 bases between. From germline, CDR1 is LNHDA and CDR2 SQIVND (reference sequence). The CDR3 consists of 16 residues. This clonotype originated in a man in his forties with acute or convalescent COVID-19. The rearrangement links TRBV19 to TRBJ1-5; D unresolved. Sequenced material: peripheral blood. This chain's CDR3 is CASSIVEGRSNQPQHF. The CDR3 region has the DNA TGTGCCAGTAGTATTGTGGAAGGGAGGAGCAATCAGCCCCAGCATTTT.